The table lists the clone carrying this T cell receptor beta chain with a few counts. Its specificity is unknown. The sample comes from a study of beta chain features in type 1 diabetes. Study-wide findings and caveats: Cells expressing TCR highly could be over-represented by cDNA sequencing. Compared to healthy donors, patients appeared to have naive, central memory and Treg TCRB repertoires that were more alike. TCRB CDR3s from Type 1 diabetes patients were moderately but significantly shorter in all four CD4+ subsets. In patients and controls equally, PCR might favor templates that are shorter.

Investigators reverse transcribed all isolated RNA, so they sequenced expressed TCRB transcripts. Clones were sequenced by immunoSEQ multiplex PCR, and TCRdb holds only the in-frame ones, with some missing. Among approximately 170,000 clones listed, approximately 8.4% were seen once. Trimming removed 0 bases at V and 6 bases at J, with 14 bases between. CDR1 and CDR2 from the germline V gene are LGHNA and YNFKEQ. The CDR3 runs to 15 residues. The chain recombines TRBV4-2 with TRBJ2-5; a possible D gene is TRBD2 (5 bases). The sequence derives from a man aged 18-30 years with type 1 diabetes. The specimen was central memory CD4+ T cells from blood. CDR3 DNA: TGTGCCAGCAGCCAAGATATAACGGACGGGAAGACCCAGTACTTC. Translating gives CASSQDITDGKTQYF.